This entry lists 24 T cell receptor beta chains sequenced from one sample in a study of CD8+CD57+ T cells in acquired aplastic anemia. TCR beta VDJ and CDR3 profiles were obtained from a genomic DNA template. TCRdb passed the reads through MiXCR, listing each CDR3 protein once. The sample carries around 170,000 distinct CDR3 sequences, roughly half recorded once. Those patients picked for sequencing had displayed CD8+CD57+ cell expansion on flow cytometry. The sequenced sample was sorted CD4+, CD8+, or CD8+CD57+ T cells (not recorded which) from PBMCs. Every receptor here comes from a human donor with aplastic anemia.

CDR3 sequence reads: CASSDGALQPQHF. CDR3 in DNA: TGCGCCAGCAGTGACGGGGCTCTTCAGCCCCAGCATTTT. The rearrangement uses TRBV10-2 and TRBJ1-5, with D possibly matching TRBD1 (5 bases). V gave up 3 bases and J gave up 6 bases, with 9 bases separating them. This CDR3 has 13 residues. Per the germline V gene, CDR1 is WSHSY and CDR2 is SAAADI.

This clonotype was counted many times. The genes are TRBV10-3 and TRBJ2-1; D gene ambiguous. V gave up 4 bases and J gave up 4 bases, with 14 bases separating them. The CDR3 length is 15 residues. From germline, CDR1 is ENHRY and CDR2 SYGVKD. CDR3 amino acids: CAISGDRPSYNEQFF. CDR3 sequence (DNA): TGTGCCATCAGTGGGGATCGACCTAGTTACAATGAGCAGTTCTTC.

In this sample, this clonotype turned up many times. The chain recombines TRBV29-1 with TRBJ1-2; D might be TRBD1 (5 bases). CDR3 length: 13 amino acids. CDR1 and CDR2 (germline): SQVTM, ANQGSEA. V was pared by 7 bases and J by 3 bases, with 15 bases between. The CDR3 reads CSGFQGVDYGYTF. The CDR3 DNA is TGCAGCGGATTTCAGGGTGTCGACTATGGCTACACCTTC. Full variable domain (missing parts from reference TRBV29-1 and TRBJ1-2): SAVISQKPSRDICQRGTSLTIQCQVDSQVTMMFWYRQQPGQSLTLIATANQGSEATYESGFVIDKFPISRPNLTFSTLTVSNMSPEDSSIYLCSGFQGVDYGYTFGSGTRLTVV.

The rearrangement uses TRBV7-9 and TRBJ2-7; D uncertain. Germline V gene sequence: CDR1 SEHNR, CDR2 FQNEAQ (reference sequence). Trimming stripped 5 bases from V and 6 bases from J, with 8 bases between. This CDR3 spans 11 amino acids. CDR3 amino acids: CASSPRIEQYF. Here the CDR3 DNA reads TGTGCCAGCAGCCCGCGGATCGAGCAGTACTTC.

This clonotype was counted at least ten times. CDR3 bases: TGTGCCAGCAGCCCCCAAGCCAGTCACGTCTACTACGAGCAGTACTTC. This translates into CASSPQASHVYYEQYF. The genes are TRBV9 and TRBJ2-7; D gene ambiguous. V shed 4 bases and J shed 3 bases, with 20 bases lying between them. In germline, CDR1 is SGDLS, CDR2 YYNGEE. The CDR3 sequence is 16 residues long.

This clonotype was counted a few times. V and J are TRBV15 and TRBJ1-3; D is unclear. Trimming removed 0 bases at V and 2 bases at J, with 11 bases between. The CDR3 runs 16 residues. Germline V gene sequence: CDR1 LNHNV, CDR2 YYDKDF (reference sequence). The CDR3 sequence is CATSRDRGSPGNTIYF. The CDR3 DNA follows: TGTGCCACCAGCAGAGATCGGGGATCACCTGGAAACACCATATATTTT.

CDR3 in amino acids: CASSPTKGDTQYF. The CDR3 DNA follows: TGTGCCAGCAGCCCTACCAAAGGTGATACGCAGTATTTT. J is TRBJ2-3 and V is TRBV7-3; D remains unclear. Trimming took 5 bases from V and 6 from J, leaving 12 bases between them. CDR3 length equals 13 residues. Per germline, CDR1 SGHTA and CDR2 FQGTGA.

This clonotype was found many times. The gene calls are TRBV28 and TRBJ1-6; D remains ambiguous. Trimming left V 3 bases short and J 10 bases short, with 7 bases between. The CDR3 length is 12 residues. From germline, CDR1 is MDHEN and CDR2 SYDVKM. The CDR3 is CASSFTYSPLHF. The CDR3 DNA sequence: TGTGCCAGCAGTTTCACCTACTCACCCCTCCACTTT.

This clonotype was seen many times. The rearrangement joins TRBV20-1 to TRBJ1-4, with D tentatively TRBD1 (6 bases). V was trimmed by 2 bases and J by 7 bases, leaving 11 bases between them. This CDR3 comprises 13 residues. Germline V lookup: CDR1 DFQATT, CDR2 SNEGSKA (reference sequence). The CDR3 bases are TGCAGTGCTAGACCCTCGGGGGCTGAAAAACTGTTTTTT. Translation gives CSARPSGAEKLFF.

This chain uses TRBV9 with TRBJ2-3; D call uncertain. Germline assignment: CDR1 SGDLS and CDR2 YYNGEE. Trimming took 3 bases from V and 3 from J, leaving 11 bases between them. The CDR3 loop spans 14 amino acids. The DNA of the CDR3 is TGTGCCAGCAGCGCGTCTACCTTAACAGATACGCAGTATTTT. Translated, it gives CASSASTLTDTQYF.

This clonotype was counted only a few times. J is TRBJ1-5 and V is TRBV25-1; weak D call: TRBD1 (5 bases). V shed 0 bases and J shed 2 bases, with 14 bases lying between them. This CDR3 comprises 17 residues. Looked up from germline, CDR1 is MGHDK and CDR2 is SYGVNS. The CDR3 spells CASSEYTGGGGNQPQHF. DNA of the CDR3: TGTGCCAGCAGTGAATATACGGGGGGAGGTGGCAATCAGCCCCAGCATTTT.

At least ten counts were recorded for this clonotype. V gene TRBV5-1 combines with J gene TRBJ2-6; D is possibly TRBD2 (6 bases). The V and J ends lost 6 bases and 2 bases respectively, with 12 bases between them. The CDR3 length is 15 residues. From germline, CDR1 is SGHRS and CDR2 YFSETQ. CDR3 sequence reads: CASTGDWTGANVLTF. The CDR3 DNA sequence: TGCGCCAGCACTGGGGACTGGACTGGGGCCAACGTCCTGACTTTC.

The genes are TRBV28 and TRBJ2-5; a weak D match, TRBD2 (7 bases). This CDR3 comprises 16 residues. In germline, CDR1 is MDHEN, CDR2 SYDVKM. V was cut by 2 bases and J by 2 bases, with 15 bases left in between. CDR3 in amino acids: CASSLVGGPSQETQYF. Here the CDR3 DNA reads TGTGCCAGCAGTTTAGTCGGGGGGCCCTCTCAAGAGACCCAGTACTTC.

In its sample, this clonotype was seen a few times. This chain connects TRBV20-1 to TRBJ2-5; tentative D call: TRBD2 (6 bases). Between the trimmed V and J ends, which lost 3 bases and 7 bases, there was a span of 15 bases. Germline CDR1 and CDR2: DFQATT and SNEGSKA (reference sequence). There are 13 residues in the CDR3. The CDR3 loop reads CSARAGTGGTQYF. The DNA of the CDR3 is TGCAGTGCTAGGGCAGGGACTGGGGGGACCCAGTACTTC.

The chain employs TRBV12-3 or TRBV12-4 and TRBJ1-2; no reliable D call. The germline V and J ends were trimmed by 5 bases and 2 bases, with 9 bases remaining between them. The CDR3 spans 13 residues. CDR3: CASSLRANYGYTF. The CDR3 DNA reads TGTGCCAGCAGTCTAAGGGCCAACTATGGCTACACCTTC.

In its sample, this clonotype was seen many times. This rearrangement joins TRBV14 to TRBJ1-1; D remains ambiguous. In germline, CDR1 is SGHDN, CDR2 FVKESK. The CDR3 sequence is 13 residues long. V dropped 4 bases and J dropped 6 bases, with 12 bases sitting between them. CDR3 nucleotides: TGTGCCAGCAGCCGACCGGGGTTGGCTGAAGCTTTCTTT. It encodes CASSRPGLAEAFF.

For this clonotype: Being one base from a much bigger clone, this may be a read error. The CDR3 is CASSLNSGGHGKLFF. Written as DNA, the CDR3 is TGTGCCAGCAGCTTAAATTCGGGGGGCCATGGAAAACTGTTTTTT. The chain combines TRBV7-9 with TRBJ1-4, with D possibly matching TRBD1 (6 bases). V was trimmed by 2 bases and J by 10 bases, leaving 17 bases between them. CDR3 size: 15 residues. Per germline, CDR1 SEHNR and CDR2 FQNEAQ (reference sequence).

About this clonotype itself: A read error may explain this, as a much larger clone is one base away. Lacking the conserved final phenylalanine or tryptophan, this CDR3 likely reflects a read error. The chain employs TRBV7-2 and TRBJ2-1, with 16 positions matching TRBD2. The CDR3 totals 15 residues. Germline V gives CDR1 SGHTA, CDR2 FQGNSA. V gave up 5 bases and J gave up 9 bases; unmatched junction bases: 4. This CDR3 reads CASSPGLAGGGEQFL. CDR3 nucleotide sequence: TGTGCCAGCAGCCCGGGACTAGCGGGAGGGGGTGAGCAGTTCCTC.

The rearrangement joins TRBV14 to TRBJ2-3; D is unclear. Germline V CDR1 and CDR2: SGHDN, FVKESK. This CDR3 spans 11 amino acids. V dropped 4 bases and J dropped 8 bases, with 7 bases sitting between them. CDR3 in DNA: TGTGCCAGCAGCCGCTTCAGTACGCAGTATTTT. Translating gives CASSRFSTQYF.

This chain joins TRBV7-6 and TRBJ2-1, with TRBD2 matching over 9 bases. Germline assignment: CDR1 SGHVS and CDR2 FNYEAQ. This CDR3 is built from 12 residues. The V segment lost 2 bases and the J segment 10 bases; nucleotides outside the gene matches: 0. The CDR3 DNA reads TGTGCCAGCAGCTTACTAGCGGGAGAGCAGTTCTTC. Its protein is CASSLLAGEQFF.

This chain joins TRBV7-9 and TRBJ2-5; TRBD1 might be the D (6 bases). This CDR3 is 16 amino acids long. V was cut by 3 bases and J by 2 bases, with 16 bases left in between. CDR1 is SEHNR, CDR2 FQNEAQ, per germline (reference sequence). This CDR3 reads CASSFGMTGLQETQYF. The CDR3, as DNA: TGTGCCAGCAGCTTCGGTATGACAGGTTTACAAGAGACCCAGTACTTC.

The rearrangement links TRBV20-1 to TRBJ1-6; 7 bases match TRBD1. The CDR3 is 14 amino acids. V gave up 1 base and J gave up 11 bases; unmatched junction bases: 8. Germline loops: CDR1 DFQATT, CDR2 SNEGSKA (reference sequence). This chain's CDR3 is CSARAGTENPPLHF. For the CDR3, the DNA is TGCAGTGCTAGAGCGGGGACAGAGAATCCACCCCTCCACTTT.

The chain is built from TRBV10-2 and TRBJ2-5; no clear D. Germline V gives CDR1 WSHSY, CDR2 SAAADI. The CDR3 extends over 13 amino acids. V gave up 2 bases and J gave up 5 bases, with 9 bases separating them. CDR3 in DNA: TGCGCCAGCAGTGAGATGGTGGGGGAGACCCAGTACTTC. Its translation is CASSEMVGETQYF.

In this sample, this clonotype turned up many times. The chain links TRBV20-1 to TRBJ2-1; D uncertain. With 2 bases removed from V and 0 bases from J, the gap between germline ends came to 17 bases. Germline lookup yields CDR1 DFQATT and CDR2 SNEGSKA (reference sequence). This CDR3 has 17 residues. CDR3 amino acids: CSARWLGSLSSYNEQFF. The CDR3 coding sequence is TGCAGTGCTAGATGGTTGGGCAGCCTGAGCTCCTACAATGAGCAGTTCTTC.